Listed below are T cell receptor beta chains from one sample, sequenced in a study of blood T cells in healthy people across ages. TCRdb processed the 5' RACE reads anew with MiXCR; each CDR3 protein has one entry. Of about 650,000 distinct CDR3 sequences in the sample, about 50% were seen once. The sample taken for sequencing was blood. These receptors were taken from a woman older than 75 in good health. Both conserved end residues are trimmed from each CDR3. A D gene is named only where the DNA matches it firmly. The size field is filled for only some rows; it gives once, few, many or a size class.

CDR3 | V | D | length | size | J
ASSYSRWEEQY | TRBV6-5 | - | 11 | few | TRBJ2-7
SAVPYEQY | TRBV20-1 | - | 8 | once | -
ASSPRDSAGSYNEQY | TRBV18 | - | 15 | - | TRBJ2-5
ASGLGQGEQY | TRBV7-9 | - | 10 | many | TRBJ2-7
ASTPTHEQY | TRBV11-2 | - | 9 | - | TRBJ2-7
ASSQETHSGEQF | TRBV4-1 | - | 12 | many | TRBJ2-1
AGRGAQGSKNQPQH | TRBV27 | - | 14 | once | TRBJ1-5
ASSIPQGAGETQY | TRBV11-1 | TRBD1 | 13 | many | TRBJ2-5
ASSYSMEGREAF | TRBV6-5 | - | 12 | - | TRBJ1-1
ASSYGPGPYNEQF | TRBV2 | - | 13 | many | TRBJ2-1
ATSRRQGDEQY | TRBV15 | TRBD1 | 11 | few | TRBJ2-5
SAQGNMYEQY | TRBV29-1 | - | 10 | many | TRBJ2-7
ASSLDRTGRYEQY | TRBV7-9 | - | 13 | many | TRBJ2-7
ASSPDLSYGYT | TRBV18 | - | 11 | - | TRBJ1-2
ASSLVGSGDTQY | TRBV11-2 | - | 12 | - | TRBJ2-3
SAESGTGELF | TRBV29-1 | - | 10 | - | TRBJ2-2
ASSLDRGRELF | TRBV2 | - | 11 | few | TRBJ2-2
ASSDTGLGKLF | TRBV6-5 | - | 11 | many | TRBJ1-4
SASLGTNYGYT | TRBV20-1 | - | 11 | - | TRBJ1-2
ASSPTGEGEKLF | TRBV4-2 | - | 12 | few | TRBJ1-4
ATQTDYYGYT | TRBV19 | - | 10 | - | TRBJ1-2
ASSRSRSGSIYEQY | TRBV3-1 | TRBD2 | 14 | - | TRBJ2-7
ASSFGTGTGELF | TRBV5-1 | TRBD1 | 12 | few | TRBJ2-2
ASSLPGRWDTQY | TRBV7-8 | - | 12 | many | TRBJ2-3
ASSSQETQY | TRBV5-1 | - | 9 | many | TRBJ2-5
SAGPTGLGNEQY | TRBV20-1 | TRBD1 | 12 | - | -
ASKRVTQGDQPQH | TRBV6-1 | TRBD1 | 13 | once | TRBJ1-5
ASSPPRGNETQY | TRBV27 | - | 12 | - | TRBJ2-5
ASSPGGGRTTEAF | TRBV7-8 | TRBD1 | 13 | - | TRBJ1-1
ASRRTRAANEKLF | TRBV6-5 | - | 13 | many | TRBJ1-4
ASSVGSGGTQY | TRBV25-1 | TRBD2 | 11 | many | TRBJ2-3
AISESARTSGRVETQY | TRBV10-3 | TRBD2 | 16 | many | TRBJ2-5
AISEGGRYTDTQY | TRBV10-3 | - | 13 | - | TRBJ2-3
SVDEGSSYNEQF | TRBV29-1 | - | 12 | once | TRBJ2-1
ASSQGPFISGELF | TRBV4-3 | - | 13 | - | TRBJ2-2
SAAPGVEQF | TRBV20-1 | - | 9 | - | TRBJ2-1
ASSANRGGNQPQH | TRBV7-2 | TRBD1 | 13 | - | TRBJ1-5
SAQDGGRLTDTQY | TRBV20-1 | TRBD2 | 13 | - | TRBJ2-3
AWSTQGNGDTQY | TRBV30 | TRBD1 | 12 | many | TRBJ2-3
ASSLGTGRGSEQY | TRBV7-2 | TRBD1 | 13 | - | TRBJ2-7
ASSAGGMYYNEQY | TRBV11-1 | TRBD2 | 13 | - | -
ASSLRRNTGELF | TRBV27 | - | 12 | - | TRBJ2-2